A single sample gave rise to the 12 T cell receptor beta chains below, sequenced in a study of T cells after yellow fever vaccination. Each CDR3 protein gets one entry after TCRdb re-called the 5' RACE reads with MiXCR. The sample records around 350,000 distinct CDR3 sequences, under 7.5% being singletons. Sequencing used PBMCs, obtained 5 days after the yellow fever booster vaccination. The receptors stem from a man aged 30-40 years who received the YFV17D yellow fever vaccine.

This clonotype occurred a few times. This chain uses TRBV3-1 with TRBJ2-7, with D uncertain. Germline-derived CDR1 and CDR2 are LGHDT and YNNKEL (reference sequence). The CDR3 runs 13 residues. V was trimmed by 1 base and J by 8 bases, leaving 12 bases between them. CDR3 region: CASSQGPAAQQYF. The CDR3, as DNA: TGTGCCAGCAGCCAAGGTCCAGCAGCACAGCAGTACTTC.

This clonotype was detected only a few times. The chain combines TRBV7-2 with TRBJ2-7; D is undetermined. This CDR3 contains 17 residues. V lost 5 bases and J 1 base, leaving 21 bases between the germline ends. Germline assignment: CDR1 SGHTA and CDR2 FQGNSA. The CDR3 DNA reads as TGTGCCAGCAGCCACCTTGGTGTGGGCCTTATTTCCTACGAGCAGTACTTC. It is translated as CASSHLGVGLISYEQYF. Looking up the rest from reference TRBV7-2 and TRBJ2-7 gives the full variable domain: GAGVSQSPSNKVTEKGKDVELRCDPISGHTALYWYRQSLGQGLEFLIYFQGNSAPDKSGLPSDRFSAERTGGSVSTLTIQRTQQEDSAVYLCASSHLGVGLISYEQYFGPGTRLTVT.

The genes are TRBV30 and TRBJ2-7; D might be TRBD1 (5 bases). Trimming took 7 bases from V and 4 from J, leaving 20 bases between them. Germline V CDR1 and CDR2: GTSNPN, SVGIG (reference sequence). The CDR3 spans 14 residues. CDR3: CASHLDTQGYEQYF. CDR3 DNA sequence: TGTGCCTCACATCTGGACACCCAAGGTTACGAGCAGTACTTC.

This sequence joins TRBV6-2 or TRBV6-3 and TRBJ2-7; 10 positions agree with TRBD2. Germline CDR1 and CDR2: MNHEY and SVGEGT. The CDR3 runs to 16 residues. V was pared by 4 bases and J by 4 bases, with 10 bases of the junction left unmatched. CDR3 residues: CASSSDSSGRFYEQYF. The CDR3 DNA reads as TGTGCCAGCAGTTCCGACTCTAGCGGGAGATTTTACGAGCAGTACTTC.

The rearrangement joins TRBV15 to TRBJ1-3; possibly TRBD1 for D (5 bases). The CDR3 length is 18 residues. In germline, CDR1 is LNHNV, CDR2 YYDKDF (reference sequence). The V and J ends lost 11 bases and 0 bases respectively, with 26 bases between them. The CDR3 DNA reads TGTGCCGTCGGATCGGACATCTCGCACCTTGACTCTGGAAACACCATATATTTT. Its translation: CAVGSDISHLDSGNTIYF.

This chain links TRBV6-4 with TRBJ2-1; D tentatively reads TRBD1 or TRBD2 (5 bases each). Germline V gene sequence: CDR1 MRHNA, CDR2 SNTAGT. The V end was cut by 3 bases, the J end by 8 bases, with 14 bases between. The CDR3 has 14 amino acids. CDR3 in amino acids: CASSDGTPLDEQFF. As DNA, the CDR3 is TGTGCCAGCAGTGATGGGACCCCCCTCGATGAGCAGTTCTTC.

This CDR3 is CASSPLGGVGGANYGYTF. DNA for the CDR3: TGTGCCAGCAGCCCCCTGGGGGGGGTGGGGGGAGCTAACTATGGCTACACCTTC. This chain joins TRBV7-8 and TRBJ1-2; tentatively, D is TRBD1 (5 bases). Trimming pared 5 bases from V and 0 bases from J, leaving 22 bases between. The CDR3 consists of 18 residues. The V gene's germline CDR1 is SGHVS and CDR2 FQNEAQ.

The rearrangement joins TRBV7-8 to TRBJ2-1, with TRBD2 as a possible D gene (5 bases). The CDR3 has 12 amino acids. V was trimmed by 6 bases and J by 10 bases, leaving 13 bases between them. Germline values: CDR1 SGHVS, CDR2 FQNEAQ. CDR3 loop: CASSPRVGEQFF. The DNA of the CDR3 is TGTGCCAGCAGTCCGAGGGTGGGGGAGCAGTTCTTC.

The sample holds many counts of this clonotype. The chain combines TRBV12-3 or TRBV12-4 with TRBJ1-3, with D hard to call. Trimming took 2 bases from V and 5 from J, leaving 1 base between them. CDR3 size: 11 residues. The CDR3 loop reads CASSLRNTIYF. In DNA form, the CDR3 reads TGTGCCAGCAGTTTACGAAACACCATATATTTT.

CDR3 region: CASGKGPGELFF. CDR3 nucleotides: TGTGCTAGTGGCAAGGGCCCCGGGGAGCTGTTTTTT. The genes are TRBV12-5 and TRBJ2-2; D is uncertain. V was clipped by 6 bases and J by 6 bases, with 8 bases between them. From germline, CDR1 is LGHNT and CDR2 FRNRAP. The CDR3 is made up of 12 amino acids. The whole variable domain, filled in from reference TRBV12-5 and TRBJ2-2, reads DARVTQTPRHKVTEMGQEVTMRCQPILGHNTVFWYRQTMMQGLELLAYFRNRAPLDDSGMPKDRFSAEMPDATLATLKIQPSEPRDSAVYFCASGKGPGELFFGEGSRLTVL.

This sequence joins TRBV5-6 and TRBJ2-2; tentatively, D is TRBD1 (6 bases). CDR3 length: 16 amino acids. V dropped 1 base and J dropped 0 bases, with 10 bases sitting between them. Germline values: CDR1 SGHDT, CDR2 YYEEEE. As DNA, the CDR3 is TGTGCCAGCAGCTTGTGGGGGACAACGAACACCGGGGAGCTGTTTTTT. Translated: CASSLWGTTNTGELFF.

This clonotype was counted only a few times. The V and J genes are TRBV6-1 and TRBJ2-7; 8 nucleotides line up with TRBD2. Unmatched junction bases numbered 6, after V lost 8 bases and J lost 0 bases. The CDR3 totals 14 residues. The germline gives CDR1 MNHNS, CDR2 SASEGT. The CDR3 protein is CASFTSGDSYEQYF. The CDR3 bases are TGTGCCAGCTTCACTAGCGGAGACTCCTACGAGCAGTACTTC.